The source of this T cell receptor (beta chain) is a study of human T cells and chemical hapten exposure. TCRdb reprocessed the RACE reads with MiXCR, giving one entry per CDR3 protein. The sample consists of approximately 260,000 distinct CDR3 sequences, almost 8% of them appearing once. Per germline, CDR1 SGHDN and CDR2 FVKESK. V shed 8 bases and J shed 5 bases, with 15 bases lying between them. This CDR3 has 13 amino acids. Time point denoted: pre-sensitization, week 0. This sample's treatment: therapeutic diphenylcyclopropenone sensitization with weekly scalp DPC. The chain uses TRBV14 and TRBJ1-2; weak D call: TRBD1 (6 bases). The source is a man between 18 and 35 years old with alopecia areata. Some clones in this sample may be carry-over from other donors' samples. The sequencing here drew on whole blood, taken in connection with sensitization to the hapten diphenylcyclopropenone (DPC). Here the CDR3 reads CASSSGTYYGYTF. Here the CDR3 DNA reads TGTGCCAGCTCATCAGGGACATATTATGGCTACACCTTC.